Below are 11 T cell receptor beta chains sequenced from a single sample in a study of regulatory T cells in long-lasting Graves disease. Both iRepertoire HTBI primers and Arm-PCR of CDR3 regions were used to build the TCR beta libraries. TCRdb used MiXCR to reprocess the multiplex PCR reads, holding one entry per CDR3 protein. The top ten hold around 20% of the sample, which has around 360,000 distinct CDR3 sequences, 16% seen once. Time point denoted: newly diagnosed GD, antithyroid drugs for less than 3 months. Making the TCR library involved RNA that had been extracted from PBMCs. In addition, the sample was reused for a study of T cells in Graves' hyperthyroidism and ophthalmopathy.

The sample in question was peripheral blood mononuclear cells (PBMCs), obtained at new diagnosis, from a patient treated with antithyroid drugs. The source is a woman aged 18-30 years with Graves disease.

The V call is TRBV20-1, the J call TRBJ1-5, with 8 nucleotides matching TRBD1. CDR1 is DFQATT and CDR2 is SNEGSKA in the germline V gene (reference sequence). V shed 2 bases and J 2 bases; nucleotides not matched to a gene: 20. The CDR3 totals 20 residues. CDR3 DNA sequence: TGCAGTGCTAGACCTGAACCCGGACAGGGTACTCCACAGCGCAATCAGCCCCAGCATTTT. Translating gives CSARPEPGQGTPQRNQPQHF.

In its sample, this clonotype was seen many times. CDR3 in DNA: TGTGCCAGCTCACGAACCAGAGACGACAATGAGCAGTTCTTC. Translating gives CASSRTRDDNEQFF. The V call is TRBV18, the J call TRBJ2-1; D is ambiguous. V dropped 4 bases and J dropped 5 bases, with 12 bases sitting between them. This CDR3 is built from 14 residues. Per the germline V gene, CDR1 is KGHSH and CDR2 is LQKENI.

This clonotype was detected many times. The rearrangement uses TRBV5-1 and TRBJ2-1, with 11 bases lining up with TRBD1. The V segment lost 4 bases and the J segment 6 bases; nucleotides outside the gene matches: 6. Germline CDR1 SGHRS, CDR2 YFSETQ. CDR3 length equals 15 residues. The CDR3 DNA is TGCGCCAGCAGCAAGGACAGGGGGCTGGTCAATGAGCAGTTCTTC. Its translation: CASSKDRGLVNEQFF.

This clonotype was seen many times. A read error may produce the germline difference seen at one junction end. This chain joins TRBV5-1 and TRBJ1-1; D gene uncertain. Germline V CDR1 and CDR2: SGHRS, YFSETQ. The CDR3 loop spans 15 amino acids. The DNA of the CDR3 is TGTGCCAGCAGCTTGGGAAGCACCGTCCCCACTGAAGCTTTCTTT. It translates to CASSLGSTVPTEAFF.

This clonotype was picked up a small number of times. Here the CDR3 DNA reads TGTGCCTGGAGCGGGGGGTCCCCCTACGAGCAGTACTTC. Amino acids: CAWSGGSPYEQYF. The chain couples TRBV30 to TRBJ2-7, with TRBD2 identical over 7 bases. Germline values: CDR1 GTSNPN, CDR2 SVGIG (reference sequence). V was clipped by 3 bases and J by 2 bases; unmatched bases: 4. This CDR3 region has 13 residues.

This clonotype was seen ten or more times. This rearrangement joins TRBV28 to TRBJ2-5, with D perhaps matching TRBD1 or TRBD2 (5 bases each). There are 14 residues in the CDR3. The V and J ends lost 3 bases and 7 bases respectively, with 15 bases between them. The germline V gene encodes CDR1 MDHEN and CDR2 SYDVKM. The CDR3 region is CASSFMGREGTQYF. For the CDR3, the DNA is TGTGCCAGCAGTTTCATGGGGCGTGAGGGGACCCAGTACTTC.

In its sample, this clonotype was seen many times. This chain uses TRBV2 with TRBJ1-2; no reliable D call. Germline assignment: CDR1 SNHLY and CDR2 FYNNEI. The ends were cut back, 3 bases at V and 2 bases at J, with 10 bases in the middle. The CDR3 is made up of 14 amino acids. CDR3 nucleotide sequence: TGTGCCAGCAGTGATTCTCCAGCCAACTATGGCTACACCTTC. Protein product: CASSDSPANYGYTF. The whole variable domain, filled in from reference TRBV2 and TRBJ1-2, reads EPEVTQTPSHQVTQMGQEVILRCVPISNHLYFYWYRQILGQKVEFLVSFYNNEISEKSEIFDDQFSVERPDGSNFTLKIRSTKLEDSAMYFCASSDSPANYGYTFGSGTRLTVV.

The sample holds a few counts of this clonotype. This chain's CDR3 is CASTPSGLSGEQFF. DNA of the CDR3: TGTGCCAGCACCCCTAGTGGGCTCAGTGGTGAGCAGTTCTTC. The genes are TRBV28 and TRBJ2-1, with unresolved D. The germline gives CDR1 MDHEN, CDR2 SYDVKM. The CDR3 has 14 residues. Trimming removed 7 bases from V and 9 bases from J, with 19 bases in between. Using reference TRBV28 and TRBJ2-1 for the parts outside the CDR3, the full variable domain is DVKVTQSSRYLVKRTGEKVFLECVQDMDHENMFWYRQDPGLGLRLIYFSYDVKMKEKGDIPEGYSVSREKKERFSLILESASTNQTSMYLCASTPSGLSGEQFFGPGTRLTVL.

On this clonotype: No conserved phenylalanine or tryptophan ends this CDR3, so it is likely a read error. It is unclear where the CDR3 begins or ends on the DNA, so no DNA is shown, and the CDR3 is as TCRdb lists it. The rearrangement uses TRBV28 and TRBJ2-7; the listed D gene, TRBD2, was not tested against the DNA. CDR1 and CDR2 from the germline V gene are MDHEN and SYDVKM. The CDR3 region is 8 residues in length, termini included. The CDR3 region is CASSFLAG.

CDR3 sequence: CASSHFLGEDNEQFF. In DNA form, the CDR3 reads TGTGCCAGCAGCCATTTTCTAGGGGAGGACAATGAGCAGTTCTTC. The chain joins TRBV3-1 to TRBJ2-1, with TRBD2 as a possible D gene (6 bases). The CDR3 is 15 amino acids. V was shortened by 3 bases and J by 5 bases, with 14 bases between the two germline ends. Germline values: CDR1 LGHDT, CDR2 YNNKEL (reference sequence).

This clonotype was detected ten times or more. Its ends do not fully match the called genes, so a read error is possible. V and J are TRBV11-2 and TRBJ2-7; possibly TRBD1 or TRBD2 for D (5 bases each). The CDR3 spans 13 residues. Germline V lookup: CDR1 SGHAT, CDR2 FQNNGV. Written as DNA, the CDR3 is TGCGCCAGCAGCCTCCTGGGGGCCTACGAGCAGTACTTC. This encodes CASSLLGAYEQYF.